This T cell receptor beta chain is from a study of blood T cell repertoires in COVID-19. Germline V gene data show CDR1 as KGHSH and CDR2 as LQKENI. Trimming cost V 3 bases and J 4 bases; bases outside gene matches: 11. The CDR3 runs 19 residues. Generated by immunoSEQ multiplex PCR, the TCRdb table keeps only in-frame clones and is missing some. The data show 200,000 to 250,000 clones, around four fifths seen once. The chain recombines TRBV18 with TRBJ2-6, with 11 bases that match TRBD1. Sequenced: peripheral blood. This TCR derives from a woman at least 80 years old with active or convalescent COVID-19. CDR3 sequence: CASSPRPQDRGPGANVLTF. The CDR3 nucleotides read TGTGCCAGCTCACCCCGACCCCAGGACAGGGGGCCCGGGGCCAACGTCCTGACTTTC.